Listed below are T cell receptor beta chains from one sample, sequenced in a study. TCRdb itself ran the 5' RACE reads through MiXCR, one entry per CDR3 protein. The data show approximately 8,800 distinct CDR3 sequences, with 35% to 45% seen just once and approximately 6.3% held by the top ten. The sequenced sample was tumor-infiltrating memory CD4+ T cells sorted from the breast tumor. The source of these receptors is a female donor with breast cancer. CDR3s include the opening cysteine and the closing phenylalanine or tryptophan. The D gene is left open where the match is weak. Size values are once, few and many counts, or a class for expanded clones, and some rows have none.

v_call: TRBV5-1
d_call: -
clone_size: -
j_call: TRBJ2-4
cdr3_nt: TGCGCCAGCAGCTTATCCCAGGGTTCCGCCAAAAACATTCAGTGCTTC
cdr3_aa: CASSLSQGSAKNIQCF

v_call: TRBV3-1
d_call: -
clone_size: -
j_call: TRBJ1-2
cdr3_nt: TGTGCCAGCAGCCTATCAGGGAGCCTCTATGGCTACACCTTC
cdr3_aa: CASSLSGSLYGYTF

v_call: TRBV4-1
d_call: -
clone_size: many
j_call: TRBJ1-1
cdr3_nt: TGCGCCAGCAGCCAAGGTCTCCTGAACACTGAAGCTTTCTTT
cdr3_aa: CASSQGLLNTEAFF

v_call: TRBV18
d_call: TRBD1
clone_size: medium-sized
j_call: TRBJ1-1
cdr3_nt: TGTGCCAGCTCACAAGGACAGGGAACGAACACTGAAGCTTTCTTT
cdr3_aa: CASSQGQGTNTEAFF

v_call: TRBV18
d_call: TRBD1
clone_size: many
j_call: TRBJ1-1
cdr3_nt: TGTGCCAGCTCCTTTTTGGACAGGGGGAACACTGAAGCTTTCTTT
cdr3_aa: CASSFLDRGNTEAFF

v_call: TRBV7-9
d_call: TRBD1
clone_size: medium-sized
j_call: TRBJ1-2
cdr3_nt: TGTGCCAGCAGCTTAAGTGACAGGGGGCTCTATGGCTACACCTTC
cdr3_aa: CASSLSDRGLYGYTF

v_call: TRBV7-6
d_call: TRBD1
clone_size: -
j_call: TRBJ2-3
cdr3_nt: TGTGCCAGCAGCTACGGGACAGCAAGCACAGATGCGCAGTATTTT
cdr3_aa: CASSYGTASTDAQYF

v_call: TRBV20-1
d_call: TRBD1
clone_size: medium-sized
j_call: TRBJ1-2
cdr3_nt: TGCAGTGCTAAAACAGGGGGAGGTCAGGGCTACACCTTC
cdr3_aa: CSAKTGGGQGYTF

v_call: TRBV7-8
d_call: -
clone_size: -
j_call: TRBJ1-3
cdr3_nt: TGTGCCAGCAGCTCCCTGCTAGAAGGAGGAAACACCATATATTTT
cdr3_aa: CASSSLLEGGNTIYF

v_call: TRBV29-1
d_call: -
clone_size: -
j_call: TRBJ1-1
cdr3_nt: TGCAGCGTTAGGGCTCCCTGGAACACTGAAGCTTTCTTT
cdr3_aa: CSVRAPWNTEAFF

v_call: TRBV7-9
d_call: TRBD2
clone_size: -
j_call: TRBJ2-1
cdr3_nt: TGTGCCAGCAGCCGCGGGACTAGCGGGAGGGCCCAGAATGAGCAGTTCTTC
cdr3_aa: CASSRGTSGRAQNEQFF

v_call: TRBV12-3/TRBV12-4
d_call: TRBD2
clone_size: few
j_call: TRBJ2-5
cdr3_nt: TGTGCCAGCAGTGAAGGCATGCGGGGGGAGACCCAGTACTTC
cdr3_aa: CASSEGMRGETQYF

v_call: TRBV7-6
d_call: TRBD2
clone_size: -
j_call: TRBJ2-1
cdr3_nt: TGTGCCAGCAGCTTAGGGACTAGCCGGACTGAGCAGTTCTTC
cdr3_aa: CASSLGTSRTEQFF

v_call: TRBV7-9
d_call: -
clone_size: many
j_call: TRBJ2-3
cdr3_nt: TGTGCCAGCAGCGTGACCCGGATCACAGATACGCAGTATTTT
cdr3_aa: CASSVTRITDTQYF

v_call: TRBV20-1
d_call: -
clone_size: medium-sized
j_call: TRBJ1-4
cdr3_nt: TGCAGTGCTAGCCCCCGAGGAGGGTATGTTCTTGAAAAACTGTTTTTT
cdr3_aa: CSASPRGGYVLEKLFF

v_call: TRBV12-3/TRBV12-4
d_call: -
clone_size: -
j_call: TRBJ1-2
cdr3_nt: TGTGCCAGCAGTTTTACGGGGCAGGGTCATTCTGGCTACACCTTC
cdr3_aa: CASSFTGQGHSGYTF

v_call: TRBV12-3/TRBV12-4
d_call: -
clone_size: many
j_call: TRBJ2-7
cdr3_nt: TGTGCCAGCAGTTTCCTCCCCTATGACGGGGGCCCTTACGAGCAGTACTTC
cdr3_aa: CASSFLPYDGGPYEQYF

v_call: TRBV16
d_call: -
clone_size: -
j_call: TRBJ2-2
cdr3_nt: TGTGCCAGCAGCCAATCCCCCGGGGAGCTGTTCTTT
cdr3_aa: CASSQSPGELFF

v_call: TRBV11-2
d_call: -
clone_size: -
j_call: TRBJ2-6
cdr3_nt: TGTGCCAGCAGCTTAGAGGACCCGCCGGCAGTCTCTGGGGCCAACGTCCTGACTTTC
cdr3_aa: CASSLEDPPAVSGANVLTF

v_call: TRBV12-3/TRBV12-4
d_call: TRBD2
clone_size: -
j_call: TRBJ2-3
cdr3_nt: TGTGCCAGCAGTTGGCTAGCGGGAGGCCGCACAGATACGCAGTATTTT
cdr3_aa: CASSWLAGGRTDTQYF

v_call: TRBV5-1
d_call: -
clone_size: large
j_call: TRBJ1-1
cdr3_nt: TGCGCCAGCAGCAGAGCGACAGAGAACACTGAAGCTTTCTTT
cdr3_aa: CASSRATENTEAFF

v_call: TRBV5-1
d_call: -
clone_size: medium-sized
j_call: TRBJ2-5
cdr3_nt: TGCGCCAGCAGCCCCCCGAGCAAAGAGACCCAGTACTTC
cdr3_aa: CASSPPSKETQYF

v_call: TRBV28
d_call: -
clone_size: -
j_call: TRBJ2-3
cdr3_nt: TGTGCCAGCAGGGGGATCGTAGATACGCAGTATTTT
cdr3_aa: CASRGIVDTQYF

v_call: TRBV12-2
d_call: -
clone_size: -
j_call: TRBJ1-6
cdr3_nt: TGTGCAAGTCGCTCCAGGACAGGGATTTCCTATAATTCACCCCTCCACTTT
cdr3_aa: CASRSRTGISYNSPLHF

v_call: TRBV11-2
d_call: -
clone_size: many
j_call: TRBJ2-5
cdr3_nt: TGTGCCAGCAGCCGAACCATGACCCAGTACTTC
cdr3_aa: CASSRTMTQYF

v_call: TRBV5-1
d_call: TRBD2
clone_size: many
j_call: TRBJ2-1
cdr3_nt: TGCGCCAGCCTTCCCCTAGCGGGGGCTTACAATGAGCAGTTCTTC
cdr3_aa: CASLPLAGAYNEQFF

v_call: TRBV11-3
d_call: -
clone_size: few
j_call: TRBJ2-5
cdr3_nt: TGTGCCAGCAGCGGAGACAGACAAGAGACCCAGTACTTC
cdr3_aa: CASSGDRQETQYF

v_call: TRBV28
d_call: -
clone_size: -
j_call: TRBJ2-5
cdr3_nt: TGTGCAGTGGGCGGATGGGGTCCCAGCGAACAAGAGACCCAGTACTTC
cdr3_aa: CAVGGWGPSEQETQYF

v_call: TRBV12-3/TRBV12-4
d_call: TRBD1
clone_size: medium-sized
j_call: TRBJ1-1
cdr3_nt: TGTGCCAGCAGCGGACAGGGGGCGAACACTGAAGCTTTCTTT
cdr3_aa: CASSGQGANTEAFF

v_call: TRBV18
d_call: -
clone_size: medium-sized
j_call: TRBJ2-5
cdr3_nt: TGTGCCAGCTCACCGACTAGAACGGAGACCCAGTACTTC
cdr3_aa: CASSPTRTETQYF

v_call: TRBV20-1
d_call: -
clone_size: -
j_call: TRBJ2-7
cdr3_nt: TGCAGTGCTAGACAGGGGTTTGAGAACGAGCAGTACTTC
cdr3_aa: CSARQGFENEQYF

v_call: TRBV25-1
d_call: -
clone_size: -
j_call: TRBJ2-3
cdr3_nt: TGTGCCAGCAAAGAACAGGGGAGGAGTACAGATACGCAGTATTTT
cdr3_aa: CASKEQGRSTDTQYF

v_call: TRBV6-6
d_call: -
clone_size: many
j_call: TRBJ2-3
cdr3_nt: TGTGCCAGCAGGGTACAGTCAGATACGCAGTATTTT
cdr3_aa: CASRVQSDTQYF

v_call: TRBV25-1
d_call: -
clone_size: many
j_call: TRBJ2-5
cdr3_nt: TGTGCCAGCAGTGAAGGGGCTCAAGAGACCCAGTACTTC
cdr3_aa: CASSEGAQETQYF

v_call: TRBV2
d_call: TRBD1
clone_size: -
j_call: TRBJ2-1
cdr3_nt: TGTGCCAGCAGAGGACAGGGGGTCAATGAGCAGTTCTTC
cdr3_aa: CASRGQGVNEQFF

v_call: TRBV5-4
d_call: -
clone_size: few
j_call: TRBJ1-2
cdr3_nt: TGTGCCAGCAGCGAAATAGACAGGTTCTATGGCTACACCTTC
cdr3_aa: CASSEIDRFYGYTF

v_call: TRBV9
d_call: TRBD1
clone_size: medium-sized
j_call: TRBJ1-3
cdr3_nt: TGTGCCAGCAGTGAAAGCCTGGACAGGCCATCTGGAAACACCATATATTTT
cdr3_aa: CASSESLDRPSGNTIYF

v_call: TRBV7-9
d_call: -
clone_size: medium-sized
j_call: TRBJ2-3
cdr3_nt: TGTGCCAGCAGCATCCGGGGGCACAGCACAGATACGCAGTATTTT
cdr3_aa: CASSIRGHSTDTQYF

v_call: TRBV5-1
d_call: TRBD2
clone_size: medium-sized
j_call: TRBJ2-5
cdr3_nt: TGCGCCAGCAGCTATAGCGGCACTAGCGGGGAGGGAGAGACCCAGTACTTC
cdr3_aa: CASSYSGTSGEGETQYF

v_call: TRBV7-9
d_call: -
clone_size: -
j_call: TRBJ2-1
cdr3_nt: TGTGCCAGCAGCTCCACAGAGTACAATGAGCAGTTCTTC
cdr3_aa: CASSSTEYNEQFF